The sequence of this T cell receptor beta chain was determined in a study of T cell responses to AZD1222 COVID-19 vaccine. Profiled with immunoSEQ multiplex PCR; TCRdb holds only in-frame clones, not every one. The table shows 120,000 or so clones, with approximately 88% occurring only once. The CDR3 has 17 amino acids. CDR1 and CDR2 from the germline V gene are SGDLS and YYNGEE. The V and J ends lost 0 bases and 0 bases respectively, with 13 bases between them. The sequenced sample was peripheral blood, obtained on day 0 of AZD1222 vaccination. The clonotype originates from an adult in good health. The chain joins TRBV9 to TRBJ1-3; unclear D gene. CDR3 residues: CASSVAPVSSSGNTIYF. For the CDR3, the DNA is TGTGCCAGCAGCGTAGCTCCTGTCTCTTCCTCTGGAAACACCATATATTTT.